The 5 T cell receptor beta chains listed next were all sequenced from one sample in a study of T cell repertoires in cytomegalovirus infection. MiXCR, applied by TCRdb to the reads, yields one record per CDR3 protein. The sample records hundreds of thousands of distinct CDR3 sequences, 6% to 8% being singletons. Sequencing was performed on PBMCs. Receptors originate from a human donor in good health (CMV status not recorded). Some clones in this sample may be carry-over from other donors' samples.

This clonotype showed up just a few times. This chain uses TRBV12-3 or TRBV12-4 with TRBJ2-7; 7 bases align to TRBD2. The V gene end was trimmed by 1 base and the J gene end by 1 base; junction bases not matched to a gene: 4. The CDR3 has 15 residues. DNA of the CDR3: TGTGCCAGCAGTTTAGGACCGCGGGGGTCCTACGAGCAGTACTTC. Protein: CASSLGPRGSYEQYF.

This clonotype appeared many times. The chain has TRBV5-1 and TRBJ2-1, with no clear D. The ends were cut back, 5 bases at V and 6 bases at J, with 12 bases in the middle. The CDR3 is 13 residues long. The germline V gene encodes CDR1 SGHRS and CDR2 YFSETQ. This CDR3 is CASRIGRSNEQFF. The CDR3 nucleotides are TGCGCCAGCAGGATCGGACGGAGCAATGAGCAGTTCTTC.

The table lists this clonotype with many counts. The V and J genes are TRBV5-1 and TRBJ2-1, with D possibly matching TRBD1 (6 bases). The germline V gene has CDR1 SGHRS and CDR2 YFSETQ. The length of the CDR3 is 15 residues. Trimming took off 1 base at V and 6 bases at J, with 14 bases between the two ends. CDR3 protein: CASSLTRQGLNEQFF. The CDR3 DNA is TGCGCCAGCAGCTTGACCCGGCAGGGGCTCAATGAGCAGTTCTTC.

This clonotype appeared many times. The CDR3 DNA follows: TGTGCCAGCAGCTTAAACAGCCTGAACACCGGGGAGCTGTTTTTT. Protein: CASSLNSLNTGELFF. V and J are TRBV7-2 and TRBJ2-2; D ambiguous. V lost 2 bases to trimming and J lost 1 base, with 8 bases between them. Per the germline V gene, CDR1 is SGHTA and CDR2 is FQGNSA. This CDR3 region has 15 residues.

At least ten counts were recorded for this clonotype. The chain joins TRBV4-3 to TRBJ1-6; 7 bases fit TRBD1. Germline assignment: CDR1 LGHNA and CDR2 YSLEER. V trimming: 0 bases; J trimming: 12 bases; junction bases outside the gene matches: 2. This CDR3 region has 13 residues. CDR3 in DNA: TGCGCCAGCAGCCAAGATCAGGGGGAACCCCTCCACTTT. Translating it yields CASSQDQGEPLHF.